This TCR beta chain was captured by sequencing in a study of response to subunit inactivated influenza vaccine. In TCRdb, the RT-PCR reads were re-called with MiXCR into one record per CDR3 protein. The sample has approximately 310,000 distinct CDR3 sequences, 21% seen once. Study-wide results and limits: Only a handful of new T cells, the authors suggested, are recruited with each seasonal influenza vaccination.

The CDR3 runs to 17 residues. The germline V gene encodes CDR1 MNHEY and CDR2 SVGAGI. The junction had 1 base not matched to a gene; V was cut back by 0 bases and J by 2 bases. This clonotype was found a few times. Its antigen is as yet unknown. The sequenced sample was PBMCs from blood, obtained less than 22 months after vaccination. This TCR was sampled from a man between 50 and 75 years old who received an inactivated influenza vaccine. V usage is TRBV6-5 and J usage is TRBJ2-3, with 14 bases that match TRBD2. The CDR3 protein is CASSYSTSGGDTDTQYF. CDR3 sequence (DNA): TGTGCCAGCAGTTACTCGACTAGCGGGGGGGACACAGATACGCAGTATTTT.